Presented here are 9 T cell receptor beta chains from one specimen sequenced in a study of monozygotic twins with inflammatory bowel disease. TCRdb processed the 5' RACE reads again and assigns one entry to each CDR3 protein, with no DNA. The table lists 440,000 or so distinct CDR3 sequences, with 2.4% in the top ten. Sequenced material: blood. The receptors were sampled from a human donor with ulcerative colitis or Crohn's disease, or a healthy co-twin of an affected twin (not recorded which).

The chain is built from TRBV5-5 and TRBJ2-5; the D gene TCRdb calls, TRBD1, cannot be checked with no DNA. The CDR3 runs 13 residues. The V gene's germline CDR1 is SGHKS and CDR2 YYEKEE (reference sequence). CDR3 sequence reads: CASSSPGQETQYF.

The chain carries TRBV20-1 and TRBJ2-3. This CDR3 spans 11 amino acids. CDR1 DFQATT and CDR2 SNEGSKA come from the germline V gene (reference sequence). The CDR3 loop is CSAVAADTQYF.

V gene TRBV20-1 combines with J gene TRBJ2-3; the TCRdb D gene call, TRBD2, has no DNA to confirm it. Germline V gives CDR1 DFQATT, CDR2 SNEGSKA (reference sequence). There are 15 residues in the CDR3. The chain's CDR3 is CSARDSERRADTQYF.

CDR3 in amino acids: CASLTGGLNEAFF. The chain links TRBV2 to TRBJ1-1; TCRdb calls TRBD1, which cannot be checked without DNA. This CDR3 comprises 13 residues. The V gene's germline CDR1 is SNHLY and CDR2 FYNNEI. Together with reference TRBV2 and TRBJ1-1, the CDR3 gives the full variable domain: EPEVTQTPSHQVTQMGQEVILRCVPISNHLYFYWYRQILGQKVEFLVSFYNNEISEKSEIFDDQFSVERPDGSNFTLKIRSTKLEDSAMYFCASLTGGLNEAFFGQGTRLTVV.

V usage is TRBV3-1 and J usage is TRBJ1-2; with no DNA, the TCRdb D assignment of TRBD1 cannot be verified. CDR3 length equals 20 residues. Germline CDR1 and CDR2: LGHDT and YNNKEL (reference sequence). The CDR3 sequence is CASSQEGRNTSRQAKWGYTF. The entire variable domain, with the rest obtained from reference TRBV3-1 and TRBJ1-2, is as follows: DTAVSQTPKYLVTQMGNDKSIKCEQNLGHDTMYWYKQDSKKFLKIMFSYNNKELIINETVPNRFSPKSPDKAHLNLHINSLELGDSAVYFCASSQEGRNTSRQAKWGYTFGSGTRLTVV.

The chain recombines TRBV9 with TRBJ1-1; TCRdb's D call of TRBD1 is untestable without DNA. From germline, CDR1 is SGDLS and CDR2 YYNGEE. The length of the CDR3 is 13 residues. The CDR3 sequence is CASSLSGGLEAFF.

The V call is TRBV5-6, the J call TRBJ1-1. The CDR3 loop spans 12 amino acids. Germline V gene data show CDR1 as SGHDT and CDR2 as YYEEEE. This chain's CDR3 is CASSFDSSEAFF. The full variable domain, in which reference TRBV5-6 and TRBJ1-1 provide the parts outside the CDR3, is DAGVTQSPTHLIKTRGQQVTLRCSPKSGHDTVSWYQQALGQGPQFIFQYYEEEERQRGNFPDRFSGHQFPNYSSELNVNALLLGDSALYLCASSFDSSEAFFGQGTRLTVV.

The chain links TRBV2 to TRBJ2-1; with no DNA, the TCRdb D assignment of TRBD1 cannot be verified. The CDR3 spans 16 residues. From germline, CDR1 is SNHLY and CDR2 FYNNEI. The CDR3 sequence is CASSGNRDRPENEQFF.

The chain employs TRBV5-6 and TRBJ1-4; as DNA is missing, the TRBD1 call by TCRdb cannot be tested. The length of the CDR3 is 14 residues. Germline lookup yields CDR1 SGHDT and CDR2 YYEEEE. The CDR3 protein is CASSLWGPGEKLFF.